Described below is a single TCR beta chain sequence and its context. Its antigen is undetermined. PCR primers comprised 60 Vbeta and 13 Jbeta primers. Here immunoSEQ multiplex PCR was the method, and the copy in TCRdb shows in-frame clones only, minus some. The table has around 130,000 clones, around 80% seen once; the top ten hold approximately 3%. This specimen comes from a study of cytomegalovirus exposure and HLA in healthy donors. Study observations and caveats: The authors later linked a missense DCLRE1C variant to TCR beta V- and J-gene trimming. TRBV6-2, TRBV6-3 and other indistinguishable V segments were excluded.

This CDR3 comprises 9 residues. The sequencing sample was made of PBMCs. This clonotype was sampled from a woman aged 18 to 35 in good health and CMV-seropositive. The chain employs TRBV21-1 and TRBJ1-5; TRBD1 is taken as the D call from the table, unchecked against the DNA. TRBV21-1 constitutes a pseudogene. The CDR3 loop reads CASQGPQHF. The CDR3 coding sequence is TGTGCCAGCCAGGGGCCCCAGCATTTT.